Below are 10 T cell receptor beta chains sequenced from a single sample in a study of metastatic and nonmetastatic thyroid tumors. Thyroid surgery was performed in patients who had received no treatment beforehand. TCRdb re-clonotyped the PCR reads through MiXCR. This sample has about 90,000 clones, with about 9.1% found just once. The sample comprised blood. These receptor sequences come from a female donor with papillary thyroid cancer or a benign thyroid nodule (not recorded which). Some clones in this sample may be carry-over from other donors' samples.

This clone was counted many times. Other DNA sequences within the sample encode an identical CDR3. V and J are TRBV30 and TRBJ1-2; D is unclear. Germline-derived CDR1 and CDR2 are GTSNPN and SVGIG (reference sequence). Trimming removed 7 bases at V and 4 bases at J, with 22 bases between. The CDR3 is 15 residues long. The CDR3 DNA reads TGTGCCTCTAAGCACGCCGAGACACCGACCTATGGCTACACCTTC. Translating gives CASKHAETPTYGYTF.

A word on this clone: Other DNA sequences of this sample code for an identical CDR3. The chain joins TRBV9 to TRBJ1-1; D might be TRBD1 (6 bases). This CDR3 region has 15 residues. Germline CDR1 SGDLS, CDR2 YYNGEE. The V end lost 2 bases, the J end lost 3 bases, and 14 bases lay between the germline ends. In DNA form, the CDR3 reads TGTGCCAGCAGCGTGGTCGCGACAGGTTACACTGAAGCTTTCTTT. Amino acids: CASSVVATGYTEAFF.

This clone occurred many times. V usage is TRBV7-3 and J usage is TRBJ2-1; possibly TRBD1 for D (6 bases). The germline gives CDR1 SGHTA, CDR2 FQGTGA. CDR3 length: 16 residues. Deletions cut 0 bases from V and 3 bases from J, with 12 bases between. The CDR3, as DNA: TGTGCCAGCAGCTTAACCCCAACAGGGAACTACAATGAGCAGTTCTTC. This encodes CASSLTPTGNYNEQFF.

This clone was recorded at least ten times. This rearrangement joins TRBV27 to TRBJ2-5; possible D gene TRBD2, 6 bases. Per germline, CDR1 MNHEY and CDR2 SMNVEV (reference sequence). The CDR3 extends over 13 amino acids. Trimming cost V 4 bases and J 5 bases, with 11 bases left between them. The CDR3 sequence is CASSSTRGETQYF. DNA for the CDR3: TGTGCCAGCAGTTCGACTAGAGGGGAGACCCAGTACTTC.

In its sample, this clone was seen a few times. Since a much larger clone is just one base distant, this may be a read error. The rearrangement uses TRBV2 and TRBJ1-5; TRBD1 is a possible D gene (5 bases). This CDR3 is built from 15 residues. Germline CDR1 is SNHLY and CDR2 is FYNNEI. V was trimmed by 7 bases and J by 3 bases, leaving 16 bases between them. CDR3 coding DNA: TGTGCCAGCATCCGGGGGTCAGAGAACAATCAGCCCCAGCATTTT. This sequence encodes CASIRGSENNQPQHF.

This clone showed up many times. The chain couples TRBV3-1 to TRBJ2-3; 8 positions agree with TRBD2. V shed 1 base and J 6 bases; nucleotides not matched to a gene: 6. CDR3 length equals 15 residues. Germline CDR1 is LGHDT and CDR2 is YNNKEL (reference sequence). CDR3 loop: CASSQGLAGMDTQYF. CDR3 sequence (DNA): TGTGCCAGCAGCCAAGGATTAGCGGGGATGGATACGCAGTATTTT.

Remarks on this clone: A single base separates this from a much larger clone, so it may be a read error. This chain connects TRBV19 to TRBJ1-1, with a possible D match to TRBD1 (5 bases). This CDR3 is 15 amino acids long. V was clipped by 0 bases and J by 8 bases, with 16 bases between them. The V gene's germline CDR1 is LNHDA and CDR2 SQIVND (reference sequence). The CDR3 protein is CASSIDMSGRYEAFF. The DNA for the CDR3 is TGTGCCAGTAGTATAGATATGTCAGGGAGATACGAAGCTTTCTTT.

This clone was seen repeatedly, ten times or more. The chain has TRBV4-1 and TRBJ2-7; TRBD2 aligns across 10 bases. The J segment lost 2 bases and the V segment lost 4 bases, leaving 5 bases of the junction unmatched. CDR1 and CDR2 from the germline V gene are MGHRA and YSYEKL. The CDR3 extends over 15 amino acids. CDR3 DNA sequence: TGCGCCAGCAGCCTATTAGCGGGGGGACCCTACGAGCAGTACTTC. Translation gives CASSLLAGGPYEQYF.

This clone showed up many times. The genes are TRBV12-3 or TRBV12-4 and TRBJ1-3; D is undetermined. The V gene lost 8 bases and the J gene lost 0 bases, with 11 bases spanning the gap. CDR3 length equals 14 residues. The CDR3 DNA sequence: TGTGCCAGCGGCCCAGCGAACTCTGGAAACACCATATATTTT. This encodes CASGPANSGNTIYF.

Ten or more counts support this clone. The V gene is TRBV15, the J gene TRBJ2-3, with 15 bases fitting TRBD2. The CDR3 is 16 amino acids. Germline CDR1 LNHNV, CDR2 YYDKDF (reference sequence). The V gene end was trimmed by 1 base and the J gene end by 4 bases; junction bases not matched to a gene: 0. CDR3 sequence reads: CATSRGTSGGADTQYF. The CDR3 DNA reads TGTGCCACCAGCAGAGGGACTAGCGGGGGGGCAGATACGCAGTATTTT. Complete variable domain (other parts from reference TRBV15 and TRBJ2-3): DAMVIQNPRYQVTQFGKPVTLSCSQTLNHNVMYWYQQKSSQAPKLLFHYYDKDFNNEADTPDNFQSRRPNTSFCFLDIRSPGLGDTAMYLCATSRGTSGGADTQYFGPGTRLTVL.